Given below is one T cell receptor (beta chain) in context. Its specificity is unknown. The second PCR ran about 6 to 11 cycles with a sample-barcoded 5' primer and J-beta primers. TCRdb reanalysed the 5' RACE reads using MiXCR and keeps one entry per CDR3 protein. The sample holds 790,000 or so distinct CDR3 sequences, around half seen once. The sample is drawn from a study of blood T cells in healthy people across ages. Findings of the study overall: With age, beta diversity per million T cells declined roughly linearly, significantly by approximately 41.

The germline V and J ends were trimmed by 0 bases and 3 bases, with 12 bases remaining between them. CDR1 and CDR2 from the germline V gene are KGHSH and LQKENI. The CDR3 covers 15 residues. The sequencing input was blood. The clonotype originates from an elderly man in good health. This chain joins TRBV18 and TRBJ2-7; no clear D gene. The CDR3 DNA is TGTGCCAGCTCACCACCAGAGCTGTCCTTCTACGAGCAGTACTTC. Its protein product is CASSPPELSFYEQYF.